What follows are 27 T cell receptor beta chains derived from one specimen sequenced in a study of blood T cells in healthy people across ages. The use of a sample-barcoded 5' primer and a J-beta primer mix characterized a second PCR of about 6 to 12 cycles. TCRdb called the 5' RACE reads again in MiXCR, with one record for every CDR3 protein. The sample consists of fewer than 700,000 distinct CDR3 sequences, approximately 40% of them appearing once. Sequencing was done on a sample of blood. Source of these receptors: a man at least 80 years old in good health.

Here the CDR3 reads CASSQAFDSTKGEQFF. In DNA form, the CDR3 reads TGCGCCAGCAGCCAAGCTTTTGACTCGACCAAGGGTGAGCAGTTCTTC. The J gene is TRBJ2-1, the V gene TRBV4-3; D remains unclear. Germline V gene sequence: CDR1 LGHNA, CDR2 YSLEER. Trimming left V 1 base short and J 9 bases short, with 19 bases between. The CDR3 covers 16 residues.

The rearrangement uses TRBV5-1 and TRBJ2-5; D not certain. This CDR3 is built from 14 residues. Trimming shortened V by 0 bases and J by 5 bases, and 11 bases separated the two germline ends. Germline lookup yields CDR1 SGHRS and CDR2 YFSETQ. DNA of the CDR3: TGCGCCAGCAGCTTGGCCTACGGGTTGGAGACCCAGTACTTC. It codes for CASSLAYGLETQYF.

J is TRBJ2-3 and V is TRBV7-9, with 7 bases that match TRBD2. CDR3 length: 13 residues. V dropped 0 bases and J dropped 10; count of bases not matched to a gene: 4. Germline values: CDR1 SEHNR, CDR2 FQNEAQ (reference sequence). The chain's CDR3 is CASSLAREVAQYF. DNA of the CDR3: TGTGCCAGCAGCTTAGCTCGGGAGGTGGCGCAGTATTTT. Full variable domain (rest looked up from reference TRBV7-9 and TRBJ2-3): DTGVSQNPRHKITKRGQNVTFRCDPISEHNRLYWYRQTLGQGPEFLTYFQNEAQLEKSRLLSDRFSAERPKGSFSTLEIQRTEQGDSAMYLCASSLAREVAQYFGPGTRLTVL.

The chain joins TRBV21-1 to TRBJ1-2; the table names TRBD1, a call not compared with the DNA. TRBV21-1 is noted as a pseudogene. The CDR3 spans 18 residues. The DNA of the CDR3 is TGTGCCAGCATCGAGAGGGGCAGGGGGAAGGCTCGGAACTATGGCTACACCTTC. This codes for CASIERGRGKARNYGYTF.

Concerning this clonotype itself: A junction end diverges from the germline sequence, so it may reflect a read error. The rearrangement uses TRBV28 and TRBJ2-5; 15 nucleotides agree with TRBD2. The CDR3 totals 16 residues. Germline CDR1 MDHEN, CDR2 SYDVKM. The CDR3 DNA is TGTGCCAGGAGTTTAGGACTAGCGGGAGGGCTGAGGGAGCAGTACTTC. It translates to CARSLGLAGGLREQYF.

The chain uses TRBV5-1 and TRBJ2-6; 9 bases align to TRBD1. Germline V gives CDR1 SGHRS, CDR2 YFSETQ. V dropped 3 bases and J dropped 4; count of bases not matched to a gene: 5. The CDR3 loop spans 16 amino acids. As DNA, the CDR3 is TGCGCCAGCAGCTCTACAGGGGGCGCCGGGGCCAACGTCCTGACTTTC. Translation gives CASSSTGGAGANVLTF.

This clonotype was found a few times. The chain carries TRBV7-2 and TRBJ2-7, with TRBD2 matching over 10 bases. Germline V gene lookup returns CDR1 SGHTA and CDR2 FQGNSA. With V trimmed by 1 base and J by 3 bases, 3 bases remained unmatched. The CDR3 is 15 amino acids. The CDR3 sequence is CASSLGGLASYEQYF. Written as DNA, the CDR3 is TGTGCCAGCAGCTTAGGGGGACTAGCGAGCTACGAGCAGTACTTC. The full variable domain, in which reference TRBV7-2 and TRBJ2-7 provide the parts outside the CDR3, is GAGVSQSPSNKVTEKGKDVELRCDPISGHTALYWYRQSLGQGLEFLIYFQGNSAPDKSGLPSDRFSAERTGGSVSTLTIQRTQQEDSAVYLCASSLGGLASYEQYFGPGTRLTVT.

About this clonotype: A read error is possible here, since a much larger clone lies one base away. This chain uses TRBV7-9 with TRBJ2-3; the D gene is possibly TRBD2 (6 bases). CDR1 is SEHNR and CDR2 is FQNEAQ in the germline V gene (reference sequence). The CDR3 is made up of 13 amino acids. Trimming cost V 5 bases and J 5 bases, with 11 bases left between them. The CDR3 protein is CASSGDGRDTQYF. CDR3 nucleotide sequence: TGTGCCAGCAGCGGAGACGGGAGAGATACGCAGTATTTT.

This clonotype was counted a few times. The chain has TRBV13 and TRBJ2-3; TRBD2 aligns across 12 bases. The CDR3 has 18 residues. Germline V CDR1 and CDR2: PRHDT, FYEKMQ (reference sequence). Germline trimming cut 0 bases from V and 3 bases from J; bases unmatched to any gene: 7. Here the CDR3 DNA reads TGTGCCAGCAGCTTAGGGCTAGCGGGGGGGCCTTTAACAGATACGCAGTATTTT. Translated: CASSLGLAGGPLTDTQYF.

The chain couples TRBV4-1 to TRBJ1-6; D might be TRBD1 (5 bases). The ends were cut back, 1 base at V and 9 bases at J, with 19 bases in the middle. The CDR3 spans 17 residues. Germline V lookup: CDR1 MGHRA, CDR2 YSYEKL. CDR3 bases: TGCGCCAGCAGCCAAGTAATTCGAGGGGCGGGAACTTCACCCCTCCACTTT. Its protein is CASSQVIRGAGTSPLHF.

This clonotype was detected a few times. The rearrangement joins TRBV25-1 to TRBJ2-7, with a possible D match to TRBD1 (6 bases). The V gene's germline CDR1 is MGHDK and CDR2 SYGVNS. This CDR3 comprises 13 residues. V was clipped by 5 bases and J by 6 bases, with 14 bases between them. The DNA for the CDR3 is TGTGCCAGCAGTACACGGACAGTTTCCGAGCAGTACTTC. Translated, it gives CASSTRTVSEQYF.

This chain uses TRBV4-2 with TRBJ1-4, with no clear D. The CDR3 sequence is 14 residues long. V was clipped by 4 bases and J by 3 bases, with 9 bases between them. Germline CDR1 reads LGHNA; CDR2 reads YNFKEQ. The CDR3 is CASSPRESNEKLFF. The CDR3 region has the DNA TGTGCCAGCAGCCCTCGGGAGTCTAATGAAAAACTGTTTTTT.

The chain joins TRBV6-1 to TRBJ2-1, with 13 positions matching TRBD2. CDR1 is MNHNS and CDR2 is SASEGT in the germline V gene. The CDR3 is 15 residues long. V gave up 6 bases and J gave up 9 bases; unmatched junction bases: 8. The DNA for the CDR3 is TGTGCCAGCAGAGCCTCCGGGACTAGCGGGGTTGAGCAGTTCTTC. Its protein is CASRASGTSGVEQFF.

This clonotype was seen a few times. DNA of the CDR3: TGCGCCAGCAGCCTATCAACAGGGGGCGGAGAGACCCAGTACTTC. It yields the protein CASSLSTGGGETQYF. The chain is built from TRBV5-1 and TRBJ2-5; 9 nucleotides agree with TRBD1. The CDR3 is 15 residues long. V trimming: 4 bases; J trimming: 4 bases; junction bases outside the gene matches: 8. Germline loops: CDR1 SGHRS, CDR2 YFSETQ.

The chain carries TRBV20-1 and TRBJ2-3; TRBD2 matches 14 bases. Trimming cost V 3 bases and J 3 bases; bases outside gene matches: 8. The CDR3 consists of 17 residues. CDR1 is DFQATT and CDR2 is SNEGSKA in the germline V gene (reference sequence). The CDR3 sequence: CSARIGTSGSSTDTQYF. DNA for the CDR3: TGCAGTGCTAGGATCGGGACTAGCGGGAGTAGTACAGATACGCAGTATTTT.

The chain combines TRBV2 with TRBJ1-1; D not certain. Germline CDR1 and CDR2: SNHLY and FYNNEI. The V end lost 8 bases, the J end lost 1 base, and 5 bases lay between the germline ends. This CDR3 has 11 residues. CDR3 nucleotides: TGTGCCAGCGGGTCGAACACTGAAGCTTTCTTT. Its protein is CASGSNTEAFF.

This clonotype was picked up one time. The rearrangement uses TRBV7-2 and TRBJ2-7; D gene ambiguous. The CDR3 covers 13 residues. Germline V gives CDR1 SGHTA, CDR2 FQGNSA. The V gene lost 8 bases and the J gene lost 3 bases, with 14 bases spanning the gap. The DNA of the CDR3 is TGTGCCAGCCAACCCGCTCTTTTCTACGAGCAGTACTTC. Translation gives CASQPALFYEQYF. Full variable domain (missing parts from reference TRBV7-2 and TRBJ2-7): GAGVSQSPSNKVTEKGKDVELRCDPISGHTALYWYRQSLGQGLEFLIYFQGNSAPDKSGLPSDRFSAERTGGSVSTLTIQRTQQEDSAVYLCASQPALFYEQYFGPGTRLTVT.

This clonotype was seen more than once but under ten times. The CDR3 protein is CASSQDRGRADTQYF. The CDR3 DNA follows: TGTGCCAGCAGCCAAGACAGGGGGCGTGCAGATACGCAGTATTTT. The chain links TRBV4-2 to TRBJ2-3; 8 bases fit TRBD1. This CDR3 has 15 residues. Per germline, CDR1 LGHNA and CDR2 YNFKEQ. The V gene end was trimmed by 0 bases and the J gene end by 4 bases; junction bases not matched to a gene: 3.

The chain joins TRBV6-1 to TRBJ1-6, with TRBD1 matching over 8 bases. Germline V gene data show CDR1 as MNHNS and CDR2 as SASEGT. V lost 6 bases, J lost 10 bases, and 8 bases stayed unmatched. CDR3 length: 14 amino acids. Written as DNA, the CDR3 is TGTGCCAGCAGCACAGGGGGTTGGGGATCACCCCTCCACTTT. Protein: CASSTGGWGSPLHF.

This clonotype was seen a single time. V gene TRBV25-1 combines with J gene TRBJ2-2; D possibly corresponds to TRBD1 (6 bases). CDR1 is MGHDK and CDR2 is SYGVNS in the germline V gene. The CDR3 has 16 amino acids. Trimming removed 6 bases from V and 0 bases from J, with 14 bases in between. CDR3 sequence (DNA): TGTGCCAGCAGGGGCAGGGGTGGCGCGAACACCGGGGAGCTGTTTTTT. Amino acid sequence: CASRGRGGANTGELFF.

The genes are TRBV6-1 and TRBJ2-5; D gene unclear. Between the trimmed V and J ends, which lost 4 bases and 11 bases, there was a span of 20 bases. Germline CDR1 reads MNHNS; CDR2 reads SASEGT. The CDR3 has 14 amino acids. For the CDR3, the DNA is TGTGCCAGCAGTGTCGCCTCCGGCTACAATGAGCAGTACTTC. Residues: CASSVASGYNEQYF.

This chain uses TRBV29-1 with TRBJ2-3; maybe TRBD2 (5 bases). Between the trimmed V and J ends, which lost 7 bases and 10 bases, there was a span of 18 bases. The CDR3 consists of 12 residues. CDR1 and CDR2 (germline): SQVTM, ANQGSEA. The CDR3 bases are TGCAGCGCTGAGGGCGGAGGATTAGCGCAGTATTTT. Amino acid sequence: CSAEGGGLAQYF.

This rearrangement joins TRBV2 to TRBJ2-2, with a weak D call TRBD1 (6 bases). From germline, CDR1 is SNHLY and CDR2 FYNNEI. The CDR3 sequence is 16 residues long. Trimming shortened V by 2 bases and J by 5 bases, and 15 bases separated the two germline ends. The DNA for the CDR3 is TGTGCCAGCAGTGAATCAGGGGCCCGTAAAACCGGGGAGCTGTTTTTT. This sequence encodes CASSESGARKTGELFF.

V is TRBV20-1 and J is TRBJ1-1; a possible D gene is TRBD1 (6 bases). This CDR3 comprises 13 residues. Germline assignment: CDR1 DFQATT and CDR2 SNEGSKA (reference sequence). V was shortened by 3 bases and J by 3 bases, with 11 bases between the two germline ends. The CDR3 DNA is TGCAGTGCTAGGAGGGGGGGGTACACTGAAGCTTTCTTT. It translates to CSARRGGYTEAFF.

The J gene is TRBJ2-5, the V gene TRBV6-2 or TRBV6-3; 12 bases are shared with TRBD2. The CDR3 consists of 17 residues. V shed 2 bases and J 0 bases; nucleotides not matched to a gene: 4. CDR1 is MNHEY, CDR2 SVGEGT, per germline. The CDR3 spells CASSYRGLAGYQETQYF. The CDR3 nucleotides are TGTGCCAGCAGTTACCGAGGACTAGCGGGGTACCAAGAGACCCAGTACTTC.

This clonotype was observed a few times. The chain is built from TRBV20-1 and TRBJ2-4, with 7 bases aligning to TRBD2. The J call could be wrong; TRBJ2-7 is a better fit for the DNA end. Germline assignment: CDR1 DFQATT and CDR2 SNEGSKA (reference sequence). The CDR3 length is 14 residues. The CDR3 bases are TGCAGTGCTAGACGGGACTACGACACCTACGAGCAGTACTTC. This codes for CSARRDYDTYEQYF.

This chain uses TRBV20-1 with TRBJ2-5; the match to TRBD2 covers 8 bases. The assigned J gene may be wrong: the sequence end matches TRBJ2-7 better. The CDR3 sequence is 16 residues long. Germline CDR1 reads DFQATT; CDR2 reads SNEGSKA (reference sequence). The CDR3 DNA is TGCAGTGCTAGAGATCGGAAACTAGCGGAGGATTACGAGCAGTACTTC. It codes for CSARDRKLAEDYEQYF.